The T cell receptor (beta chain) described here comes from a study of T cells in tuberculosis. The CDR3 consists of 16 residues. V shed 1 base, J shed 3 bases, and the junction held 9 bases outside the gene matches. Germline CDR1 reads MGHRA; CDR2 reads YSYEKL. Measured with immunoSEQ multiplex PCR; TCRdb has only the in-frame clones, and not every one. The repertoire has 30,000 to 35,000 clones, about 89% of them found once; the top ten carry about 2.2%. This receptor was taken from a donor between 10 and 35 years old with latent tuberculosis or without tuberculosis infection. V gene TRBV4-1 combines with J gene TRBJ2-7, with TRBD1 matching over 7 bases. The specimen was PBMCs. CDR3 DNA: TGCGCCAGCAGCCAAGGTGAGAGGGACAGAAGCTACGAGCAGTACTTC. It codes for CASSQGERDRSYEQYF.